This entry features one T cell receptor (beta chain) sequence. Its antigen is unknown. The data were taken from a study of cytomegalovirus exposure and HLA in healthy donors. Use of 60 Vbeta and 13 Jbeta primers characterized the PCR. Some clones are missing from TCRdb's copy, which holds only in-frame ones; the method was immunoSEQ multiplex PCR. The table has approximately 160,000 clones, almost 80% seen once. Findings and caveats of the study: Roughly uniform sequencing depth across donors was assumed, possibly incorrectly.

The germline V and J ends were trimmed by 0 bases and 5 bases, with 14 bases remaining between them. This CDR3 contains 14 residues. The germline V gene encodes CDR1 GTSNPN and CDR2 SVGIG (reference sequence). The source material was PBMCs. The rearrangement uses TRBV30 and TRBJ2-7; TRBD2 is a possible D gene (6 bases). This receptor was obtained from a male donor in good health and CMV-seronegative. In DNA form, the CDR3 reads TGTGCCTGGAGTGTACCCGGGAGTAGGGACGAGCAGTACTTC. Translated, it gives CAWSVPGSRDEQYF.